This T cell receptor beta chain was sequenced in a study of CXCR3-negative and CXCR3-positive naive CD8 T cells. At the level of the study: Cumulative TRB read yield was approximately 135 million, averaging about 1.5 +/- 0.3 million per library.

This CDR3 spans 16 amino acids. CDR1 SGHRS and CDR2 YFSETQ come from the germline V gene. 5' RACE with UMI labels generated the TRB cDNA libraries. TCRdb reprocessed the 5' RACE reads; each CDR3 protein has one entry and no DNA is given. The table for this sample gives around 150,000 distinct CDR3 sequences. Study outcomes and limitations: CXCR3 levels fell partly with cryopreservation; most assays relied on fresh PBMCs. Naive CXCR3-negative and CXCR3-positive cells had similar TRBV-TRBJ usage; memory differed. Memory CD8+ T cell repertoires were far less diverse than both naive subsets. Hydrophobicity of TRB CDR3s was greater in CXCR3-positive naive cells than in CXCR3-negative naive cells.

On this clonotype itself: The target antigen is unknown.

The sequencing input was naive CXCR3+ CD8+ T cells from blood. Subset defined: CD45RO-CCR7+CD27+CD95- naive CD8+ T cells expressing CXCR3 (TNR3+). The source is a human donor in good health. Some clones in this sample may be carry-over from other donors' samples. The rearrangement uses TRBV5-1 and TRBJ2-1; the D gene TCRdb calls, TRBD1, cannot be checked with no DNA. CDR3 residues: CASIYSPGQGVNEQFF.